A single sample is the source of the 15 T cell receptor beta chains below, sequenced in a study of PD-L1 blockade in urothelial cancer. Produced via immunoSEQ multiplex PCR; TCRdb's table is partial and in-frame only. The repertoire holds 15,000 to 20,000 clones, with under 85% as singletons. The time point: peripheral blood 6 weeks after treatment start. Sequences were derived from PBMCs, sampled around atezolizumab (anti-PD-L1) treatment. The receptors were sampled from a man between 45 and 60 years old with urothelial cancer.

This chain links TRBV7-9 with TRBJ1-1; TRBD1 matches at 12 bases. Trimming removed 3 bases from V and 2 bases from J; junction bases left unmatched: 4. CDR1 and CDR2 from the germline V gene are SEHNR and FQNEAQ (reference sequence). The CDR3 length is 16 residues. CDR3 coding DNA: TGTGCCAGCAGCTTTGGGACAGGGGGCGATAACACTGAAGCTTTCTTT. As protein: CASSFGTGGDNTEAFF.

The chain couples TRBV7-9 to TRBJ2-2; the D is unclear. This CDR3 contains 13 residues. The V gene lost 0 bases and the J gene lost 4 bases, with 3 bases spanning the gap. The germline V gene encodes CDR1 SEHNR and CDR2 FQNEAQ (reference sequence). The CDR3 sequence is CASSLASTGELFF. In DNA, the CDR3 is TGTGCCAGCAGCTTAGCCAGCACCGGGGAGCTGTTTTTT.

V is TRBV5-6 and J is TRBJ1-1, with a possible D match to TRBD1 (5 bases). V lost 4 bases to trimming and J lost 11 bases, with 15 bases between them. The length of the CDR3 is 12 residues. In germline, CDR1 is SGHDT, CDR2 YYEEEE. The CDR3 bases are TGTGCCAGCAGCACACTTCAGGGATTTGCTTTCTTT. Its translation: CASSTLQGFAFF.

The genes are TRBV14 and TRBJ2-2; 9 bases fit TRBD1. The J segment lost 5 bases and the V segment lost 6 bases, leaving 7 bases of the junction unmatched. The CDR3 consists of 15 residues. Germline V lookup: CDR1 SGHDN, CDR2 FVKESK. CDR3 DNA sequence: TGTGCCAGCAGGCCGGGACAGGGATATACCGGGGAGCTGTTTTTT. This sequence encodes CASRPGQGYTGELFF.

CDR3 in amino acids: CASTRGREVSNQPQHF. CDR3 in DNA: TGTGCCAGTACCCGAGGTCGAGAAGTAAGCAATCAGCCCCAGCATTTT. This sequence joins TRBV19 and TRBJ1-5; D not certain. V was trimmed by 7 bases and J by 1 base, leaving 17 bases between them. CDR3 length: 16 amino acids. Per the germline V gene, CDR1 is LNHDA and CDR2 is SQIVND (reference sequence).

This clone has just a few counts. J is TRBJ2-7 and V is TRBV18, with 11 bases identical to TRBD1. V gave up 1 base and J gave up 0 bases; unmatched junction bases: 2. The CDR3 sequence is 16 residues long. The germline gives CDR1 KGHSH, CDR2 LQKENI. DNA of the CDR3: TGTGCCAGCTCACCACGGGGGACAGGGGGCTCCTACGAGCAGTACTTC. Residues: CASSPRGTGGSYEQYF.

The chain carries TRBV27 and TRBJ1-5; TRBD1 might be the D (6 bases). The CDR3 runs to 21 residues. Trimming removed 3 bases from V and 4 bases from J, with 31 bases in between. CDR1 is MNHEY, CDR2 SMNVEV, per germline (reference sequence). CDR3 in DNA: TGTGCCAGCAGTTTCTCCCCCCCCCGCCAACAGGGCTATGGGACAAATCAGCCCCAGCATTTT. It yields the protein CASSFSPPRQQGYGTNQPQHF.

The sample holds one count of this clone. This CDR3 is also generated by other DNA sequences in the sample. The V call is TRBV27, the J call TRBJ2-1; TRBD2 might be the D (6 bases). Looked up from germline, CDR1 is MNHEY and CDR2 is SMNVEV (reference sequence). CDR3 length: 12 amino acids. V gave up 2 bases and J gave up 10 bases, with 9 bases separating them. DNA of the CDR3: TGTGCCAGCAGTTTAAGGCGGGGAGAGCAGTTCTTC. Protein: CASSLRRGEQFF.

The chain couples TRBV29-1 to TRBJ2-5; TRBD1 matches 9 bases. The CDR3 spans 14 residues. CDR1 SQVTM and CDR2 ANQGSEA come from the germline V gene. V was clipped by 6 bases and J by 2 bases; unmatched bases: 7. CDR3 nucleotide sequence: TGCAGCGTAGACGGGACAGGGCTGCAAGAGACCCAGTACTTC. Its translation is CSVDGTGLQETQYF. Full variable domain (missing parts from reference TRBV29-1 and TRBJ2-5): SAVISQKPSRDICQRGTSLTIQCQVDSQVTMMFWYRQQPGQSLTLIATANQGSEATYESGFVIDKFPISRPNLTFSTLTVSNMSPEDSSIYLCSVDGTGLQETQYFGPGTRLLVL.

The V call is TRBV19, the J call TRBJ1-1; D call uncertain. CDR1 and CDR2 (germline): LNHDA, SQIVND (reference sequence). V shed 7 bases and J shed 3 bases, with 15 bases lying between them. The CDR3 sequence is 14 residues long. CDR3 region: CASTEGWKDTEAFF. The DNA of the CDR3 is TGTGCCAGTACCGAGGGTTGGAAGGACACTGAAGCTTTCTTT.

The chain joins TRBV10-3 to TRBJ1-2; 8 bases agree with TRBD1. Germline V gene data show CDR1 as ENHRY and CDR2 as SYGVKD. The CDR3 is made up of 16 amino acids. V lost 1 base, J lost 5 bases, and 9 bases stayed unmatched. CDR3 sequence: CAISEFPPGQAYGYTF. The CDR3 nucleotides read TGTGCCATCAGTGAGTTTCCTCCGGGACAGGCTTATGGCTACACCTTC.

CDR3: CASSSLAGGPYNEQFF. CDR3 DNA sequence: TGTGCCAGCAGCTCATTAGCGGGAGGGCCCTACAATGAGCAGTTCTTC. This chain joins TRBV11-3 and TRBJ2-1, with 11 bases identical to TRBD2. Germline-derived CDR1 and CDR2 are SGHNT and YENEEA. With 4 bases clipped from V and 2 bases from J, the junction kept 4 bases outside the gene matches. The CDR3 consists of 16 residues.

This chain uses TRBV2 with TRBJ2-7; TRBD1 might be the D (6 bases). With 5 bases removed from V and 4 bases from J, the gap between germline ends came to 12 bases. The CDR3 spans 13 residues. Germline CDR1 is SNHLY and CDR2 is FYNNEI. CDR3 in amino acids: CASSLQGIYEQYF. In nucleotides, the CDR3 is TGTGCCAGCAGTTTACAGGGTATTTACGAGCAGTACTTC.

The rearrangement joins TRBV27 to TRBJ1-5; maybe TRBD1 (5 bases). This CDR3 is built from 15 residues. V was trimmed by 2 bases and J by 2 bases, leaving 10 bases between them. CDR1 is MNHEY, CDR2 SMNVEV, per germline (reference sequence). The CDR3 sequence: CASSLGGSRNQPQHF. CDR3 DNA sequence: TGTGCCAGCAGTTTAGGGGGGTCGCGCAATCAGCCCCAGCATTTT.

The chain combines TRBV5-1 with TRBJ2-1; 9 bases map to TRBD1. This CDR3 has 16 amino acids. Germline values: CDR1 SGHRS, CDR2 YFSETQ. V was pared by 5 bases and J by 0 bases, with 6 bases of the junction left unmatched. The CDR3, as DNA: TGCGCCAGCAGTAGACAGGGGGTTATCTCCTACAATGAGCAGTTCTTC. This sequence encodes CASSRQGVISYNEQFF.